This T cell receptor beta chain was profiled in a study of blood T cell repertoires in COVID-19. Study background: Both acute and convalescent COVID-19 samples were obtained from the United States, Italy and Spain. The analysed material was cDNA or gDNA that came from T cells, B-cell-depleted T cells, or PBMCs.

Authors' methods: It was from reference gene primer amplification that nucleated cell counts were estimated. Assay: immunoSEQ multiplex PCR; the TCRdb copy retains only in-frame clones and omits some. D and trimming come from the DNA, and the V and J calls and clone size come from that table. The sample has 300,000 or so clones, about 87% seen once. With V trimmed by 2 bases and J by 6 bases, 4 bases remained unmatched. Germline CDR1 and CDR2: MNHEY and SVGAGI. The CDR3 is 14 amino acids. Sequenced: peripheral blood. The chain has TRBV6-5 and TRBJ2-7, with TRBD1 matching over 10 bases. The sequence was collected from a woman aged 45-59 years who had recovered from COVID-19. CDR3 bases: TGTGCCAGCAGTTACGGGGACAGGGGTTCCGAGCAGTACTTC. Encoded protein: CASSYGDRGSEQYF.